What follows is one T cell receptor (beta chain) and its context. Germline CDR1 is LNHDA and CDR2 is SQIVND (reference sequence). This CDR3 spans 16 amino acids. V was pared by 7 bases and J by 4 bases, with 13 bases of the junction left unmatched. This entry belongs to a study of cytomegalovirus exposure and HLA in healthy donors. PCR amplification relied on 60 Vbeta primers (plus 13 Jbeta primers). Method: immunoSEQ multiplex PCR; TCRdb's copy keeps in-frame clones and lacks some. Among more than 95,000 clones listed, roughly 66% were seen once. The chain combines TRBV19 with TRBJ2-7; 10 nucleotides match TRBD1. What was sequenced was PBMCs. This clonotype was sampled from a man in his fifties or sixties in good health and CMV-seropositive. The CDR3 nucleotides are TGTGCCAGTACCGGGGCGGGACAGGGGAGTTGGTACGAGCAGTACTTC. This gives the protein CASTGAGQGSWYEQYF.